The 6 T cell receptor beta chains reported below all come from one sample, sequenced in a study of monozygotic twins with inflammatory bowel disease. TCRdb reanalyzed the 5' RACE reads and collapses them to one entry per CDR3 protein, without DNA. The table gives roughly 100,000 distinct CDR3 sequences; the top ten clones make up about 2% of it. The sequenced sample consisted of blood. The receptors were sampled from a human donor with ulcerative colitis or Crohn's disease, or a healthy co-twin of an affected twin (not recorded which).

The genes are TRBV6-1 and TRBJ2-3. There are 15 residues in the CDR3. Germline CDR1 reads MNHNS; CDR2 reads SASEGT. The CDR3 sequence: CASSEGVYFTDTQYF.

The CDR3 reads CASSNLRTAADTQYF. The chain employs TRBV6-1 and TRBJ2-3; TCRdb names TRBD2, which stays unverified in the absence of DNA. Per germline, CDR1 MNHNS and CDR2 SASEGT. The length of the CDR3 is 15 residues.

The chain recombines TRBV7-9 with TRBJ1-4; without DNA, the TCRdb call of TRBD1 cannot be checked. Germline V gene sequence: CDR1 SEHNR, CDR2 FQNEAQ (reference sequence). The CDR3 consists of 14 residues. This chain's CDR3 is CASSPRTDREKLFF.

This chain uses TRBV12-3 or TRBV12-4 with TRBJ2-7; TCRdb indicates TRBD2, and absent DNA this call remains unverified. This CDR3 comprises 14 residues. This CDR3 reads CASKRTSGSYEQYF.

This chain joins TRBV28 and TRBJ2-3; TCRdb returns TRBD1, unconfirmable since there is no DNA. Per germline, CDR1 MDHEN and CDR2 SYDVKM. The CDR3 is 15 residues long. The CDR3 reads CASTPRPGYPDTQYF. The variable domain in full, with the rest retrieved from reference TRBV28 and TRBJ2-3, is DVKVTQSSRYLVKRTGEKVFLECVQDMDHENMFWYRQDPGLGLRLIYFSYDVKMKEKGDIPEGYSVSREKKERFSLILESASTNQTSMYLCASTPRPGYPDTQYFGPGTRLTVL.

This rearrangement joins TRBV10-3 to TRBJ1-6. The germline V gene has CDR1 ENHRY and CDR2 SYGVKD. This CDR3 region has 13 residues. The CDR3 region is CAIRTQTNSPLHF.